The 12 T cell receptor beta chains reported below all come from one sample, sequenced in a study of T cells in Graves' hyperthyroidism and ophthalmopathy. Amplification targeted TCR beta CDR3 regions from RNA transcripts. The TCR CDR3 first-round RT-PCR relied on the HTBI primer set. MiXCR was run by TCRdb on the multiplex PCR reads, yielding one entry per CDR3 protein. Seen here are about 290,000 distinct CDR3 sequences, 15% to 20% observed once, and the top ten hold around 57%. The specimen was blood. The receptors here all came from a woman aged 60-70 years with Graves' ophthalmopathy.

V and J are TRBV28 and TRBJ1-1, with D possibly TRBD1 on 5 matching bases. Germline assignment: CDR1 MDHEN and CDR2 SYDVKM. The germline V and J ends were trimmed by 2 bases and 1 base, with 11 bases remaining between them. This CDR3 region has 15 residues. CDR3 DNA: TGTGCCAGCAGTTTAAGTGGGGACCCGAACACTGAAGCTTTCTTT. Its translation: CASSLSGDPNTEAFF. The full variable domain, completed using reference TRBV28 and TRBJ1-1, is DVKVTQSSRYLVKRTGEKVFLECVQDMDHENMFWYRQDPGLGLRLIYFSYDVKMKEKGDIPEGYSVSREKKERFSLILESASTNQTSMYLCASSLSGDPNTEAFFGQGTRLTVV.

This clonotype was counted many times. The DNA is left out, because the CDR3 cannot be placed on it with certainty; the CDR3 is given as TCRdb lists it. The CDR3 loop reads CASSSSDRRTGELFF. The genes are TRBV6-2 or TRBV6-3 and TRBJ2-2; the DNA was not compared with TRBD1, the D call given in the table. Germline assignment: CDR1 MNHEY and CDR2 SVGEGT. The CDR3 has 15 amino acids, counting both end residues.

This chain connects TRBV7-2 to TRBJ2-7; 7 bases are a match to TRBD2. Trimming cost V 1 base and J 7 bases; bases outside gene matches: 10. The CDR3 sequence is 15 residues long. Germline V gene sequence: CDR1 SGHTA, CDR2 FQGNSA. The CDR3 region has the DNA TGTGCCAGCAGCTTAGGCTCTAGCGGAGGCTGGGAGCAGTACTTC. This codes for CASSLGSSGGWEQYF.

This clonotype was picked up a small number of times. The chain employs TRBV2 and TRBJ2-5; no clear D. Germline CDR1 is SNHLY and CDR2 is FYNNEI. V was clipped by 1 base and J by 3 bases, with 9 bases between them. CDR3 size: 14 residues. The CDR3, as DNA: TGTGCCAGCAGTGAAGTCTCAGAAGAAGAGACCCAGTACTTC. As protein: CASSEVSEEETQYF.

This clonotype was detected ten times or more. The rearrangement uses TRBV16 and TRBJ2-7, with D unclear. Per germline, CDR1 KGHSY and CDR2 FQNENV. Trimming cost V 1 base and J 7 bases, with 11 bases left between them. The CDR3 is made up of 13 amino acids. DNA for the CDR3: TGTGCCAGCAGCCAATTAGGGCTGGGAGAGCAGTACTTC. It codes for CASSQLGLGEQYF.

This clonotype has at least ten counts. The chain employs TRBV7-2 and TRBJ2-3; 8 bases fit TRBD1. V gave up 5 bases and J gave up 4 bases; unmatched junction bases: 11. The CDR3 spans 16 residues. The germline CDR1 and CDR2 sequences are SGHTA and FQGNSA. The CDR3 region has the DNA TGTGCCAGCAGCAGGAGAGCAGGGGGCGCGGCAGATACGCAGTATTTT. Residues: CASSRRAGGAADTQYF.

This clonotype came up a few times. This chain joins TRBV14 and TRBJ2-4; D is uncertain. Germline CDR1 and CDR2: SGHDN and FVKESK. The CDR3 is 15 residues long. Trimming took off 4 bases at V and 1 base at J, with 11 bases between the two ends. The CDR3 coding sequence is TGTGCCAGCAGCCCTTACGGTTGGGCCAAAAACATTCAGTACTTC. This gives the protein CASSPYGWAKNIQYF. Full variable domain (missing parts from reference TRBV14 and TRBJ2-4): EAGVTQFPSHSVIEKGQTVTLRCDPISGHDNLYWYRRVMGKEIKFLLHFVKESKQDESGMPNNRFLAERTGGTYSTLKVQPAELEDSGVYFCASSPYGWAKNIQYFGAGTRLSVL.

This clonotype was seen at least ten times. In nucleotides, the CDR3 is TGCGCCAGCAGCTTGGGATTAGCGGGAGCCTACGAGCAGTACTTC. It codes for CASSLGLAGAYEQYF. V gene TRBV5-1 combines with J gene TRBJ2-7, with 9 bases matching TRBD2. This CDR3 has 15 residues. CDR1 and CDR2 (germline): SGHRS, YFSETQ. The V and J ends lost 0 bases and 2 bases, in that order; junction bases with no gene match: 3.

A few counts support this clonotype. CDR3 residues: CASSVRDRRPKNIQYF. CDR3 DNA: TGTGCCAGCAGCGTCCGGGACAGGAGACCCAAAAACATTCAGTACTTC. The V and J genes are TRBV13 and TRBJ2-4; 8 bases fit TRBD1. The CDR3 length is 16 residues. Per the germline V gene, CDR1 is PRHDT and CDR2 is FYEKMQ (reference sequence). V shed 5 bases, J shed 2 bases, and the junction held 8 bases outside the gene matches.

The CDR3: CASSQDQWRGNQPQHF. The CDR3, as DNA: TGTGCCAGCAGCCAAGACCAATGGCGCGGCAATCAGCCCCAGCATTTT. V gene TRBV14 combines with J gene TRBJ1-5, with no clear D. The CDR3 is made up of 16 amino acids. Per the germline V gene, CDR1 is SGHDN and CDR2 is FVKESK. The V and J ends lost 0 bases and 2 bases respectively, with 11 bases between them. The variable domain in full, completed from reference TRBV14 and TRBJ1-5, reads EAGVTQFPSHSVIEKGQTVTLRCDPISGHDNLYWYRRVMGKEIKFLLHFVKESKQDESGMPNNRFLAERTGGTYSTLKVQPAELEDSGVYFCASSQDQWRGNQPQHFGDGTRLSIL.

This clonotype was counted ten times or more. CDR3 in DNA: TGTGCCAGCAGCTTAATGGCAGCAACTAATGAAAAACTGTTTTTT. It specifies CASSLMAATNEKLFF. The rearrangement links TRBV7-2 to TRBJ1-4; D unclear. The germline gives CDR1 SGHTA, CDR2 FQGNSA. The CDR3 is 15 residues long. Trimming removed 2 bases at V and 0 bases at J, with 7 bases between.

V gene TRBV5-1 combines with J gene TRBJ1-3, with D perhaps TRBD1 (5 bases). Germline loops: CDR1 SGHRS, CDR2 YFSETQ. The CDR3 is made up of 15 amino acids. Deletions cut 1 base from V and 3 bases from J, with 11 bases between. The CDR3 DNA is TGCGCCAGCAGCTTGTCGGGGGGGAATGGAAACACCATATATTTT. As protein: CASSLSGGNGNTIYF.